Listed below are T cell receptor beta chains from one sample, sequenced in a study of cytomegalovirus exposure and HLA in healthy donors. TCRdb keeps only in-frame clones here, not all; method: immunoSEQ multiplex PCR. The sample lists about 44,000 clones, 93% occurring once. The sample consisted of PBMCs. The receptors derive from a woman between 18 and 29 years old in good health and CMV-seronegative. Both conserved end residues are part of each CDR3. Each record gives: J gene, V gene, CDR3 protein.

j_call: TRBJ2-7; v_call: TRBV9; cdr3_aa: CASSPRSGTYEQYF
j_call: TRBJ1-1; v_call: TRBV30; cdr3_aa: CAWTREGFGAFF
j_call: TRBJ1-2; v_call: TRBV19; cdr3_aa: CASTPQGLYGYTF
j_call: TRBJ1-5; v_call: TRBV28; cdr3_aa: CASSKTRHASQPQHF
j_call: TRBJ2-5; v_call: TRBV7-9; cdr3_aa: CASSPGLAGPTQYF
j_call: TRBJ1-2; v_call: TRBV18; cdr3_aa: CASSSDREVGYTF
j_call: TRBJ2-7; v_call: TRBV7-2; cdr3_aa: CASSERWGDEQYF
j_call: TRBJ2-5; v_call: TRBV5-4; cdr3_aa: CASSLGSSGAQETQYF
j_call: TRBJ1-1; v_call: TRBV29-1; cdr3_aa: CSVEDLGALAFF
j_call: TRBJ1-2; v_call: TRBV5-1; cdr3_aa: CASSPLGQGAYGYTF
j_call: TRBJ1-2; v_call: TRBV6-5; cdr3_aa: CASRSDRADGYTF
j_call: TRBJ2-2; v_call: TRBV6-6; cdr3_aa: CASSPVGAGKTGELFF
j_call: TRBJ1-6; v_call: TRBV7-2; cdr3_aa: CASSLEVVARGGSPLHF
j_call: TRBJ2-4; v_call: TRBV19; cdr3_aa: CASSIERQLNNYLAKNIQYF
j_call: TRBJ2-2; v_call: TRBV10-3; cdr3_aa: CAISERGQVNTGELFF
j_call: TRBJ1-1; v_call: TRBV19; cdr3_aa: CASYSGGAGNTEAFF
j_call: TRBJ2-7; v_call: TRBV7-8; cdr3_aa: CASSLETRGSSYEQYF
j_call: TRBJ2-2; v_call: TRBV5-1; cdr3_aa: CASSIVPAGVSGELFF
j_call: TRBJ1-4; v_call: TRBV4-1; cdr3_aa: CASSQVRGPNEKLFF
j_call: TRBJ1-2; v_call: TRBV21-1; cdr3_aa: CACGGQGINYGYTF
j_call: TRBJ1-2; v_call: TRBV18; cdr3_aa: CASSPARDSDGGYTF
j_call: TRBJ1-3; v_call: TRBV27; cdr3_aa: CASSSGQFSGNTIYF
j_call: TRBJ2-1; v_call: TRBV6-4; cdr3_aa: CASSGTSGGYNEQFF
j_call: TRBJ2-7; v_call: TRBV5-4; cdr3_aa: CASSLGAGVYEQYF
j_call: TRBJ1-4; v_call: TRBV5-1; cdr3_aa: CASSLAPGMDEKLFF
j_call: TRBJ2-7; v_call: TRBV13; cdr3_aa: CASSSGTSGSYEQYF
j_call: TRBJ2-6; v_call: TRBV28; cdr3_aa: CASSLHRAPSGANVLTF
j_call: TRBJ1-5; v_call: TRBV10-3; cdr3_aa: CAISEAGEPNQPQHF
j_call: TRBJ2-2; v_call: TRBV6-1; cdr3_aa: CASSEFVKRRNTGELFF
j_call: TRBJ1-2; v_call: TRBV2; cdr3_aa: CASSGRDIHNYGYTF
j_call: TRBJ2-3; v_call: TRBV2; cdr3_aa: CASSEAPGQGDTQYF
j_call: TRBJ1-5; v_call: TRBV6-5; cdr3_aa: CASSRTGYSNQPQHF
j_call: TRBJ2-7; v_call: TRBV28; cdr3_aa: CASSLGSGGTYEQYF
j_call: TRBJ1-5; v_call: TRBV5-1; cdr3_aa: CASSPEVDQPQHF
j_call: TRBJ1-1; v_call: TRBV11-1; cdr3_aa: CASSLDRSTEAFF
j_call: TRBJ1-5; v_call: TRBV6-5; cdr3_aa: CASSLRTVGSNQPQHF